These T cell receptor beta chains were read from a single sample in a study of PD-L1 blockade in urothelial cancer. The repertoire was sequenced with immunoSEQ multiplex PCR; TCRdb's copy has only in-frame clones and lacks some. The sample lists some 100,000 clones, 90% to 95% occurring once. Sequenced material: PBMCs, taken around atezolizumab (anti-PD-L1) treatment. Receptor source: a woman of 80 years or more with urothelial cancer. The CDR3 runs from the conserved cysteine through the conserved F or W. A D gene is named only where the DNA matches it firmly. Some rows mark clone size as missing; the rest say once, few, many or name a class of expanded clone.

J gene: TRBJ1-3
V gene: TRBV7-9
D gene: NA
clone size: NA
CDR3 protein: CASSSPGTAGNTIYF
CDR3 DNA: TGTGCCAGCAGCTCTCCTGGGACTGCTGGAAACACCATATATTTT

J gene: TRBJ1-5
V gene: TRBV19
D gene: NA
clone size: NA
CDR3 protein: CACGPYGYSNQPQHF
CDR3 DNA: TGTGCCTGCGGGCCCTACGGTTATAGCAATCAGCCCCAGCATTTT

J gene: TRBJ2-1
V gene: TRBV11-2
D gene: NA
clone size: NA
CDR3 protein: CASSSGARPYNEQFF
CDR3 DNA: TGTGCCAGCAGCTCGGGAGCACGTCCCTACAATGAGCAGTTCTTC

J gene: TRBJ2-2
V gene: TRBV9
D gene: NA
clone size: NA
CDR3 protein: CASSVGPPGVKGELFF
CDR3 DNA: TGTGCCAGCAGCGTAGGTCCCCCAGGGGTAAAGGGGGAGCTGTTTTTT

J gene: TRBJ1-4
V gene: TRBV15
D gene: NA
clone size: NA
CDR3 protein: CATSRDQGSNEKLFF
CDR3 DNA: TGTGCCACCAGCAGAGATCAGGGTAGTAATGAAAAACTGTTTTTT

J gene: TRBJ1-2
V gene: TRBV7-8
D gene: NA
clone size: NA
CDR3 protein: CASSFGAGNYGYTF
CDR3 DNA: TGTGCCAGCAGCTTCGGTGCAGGGAACTATGGCTACACCTTC

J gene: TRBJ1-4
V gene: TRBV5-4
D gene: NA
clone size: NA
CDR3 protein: CASSPTGNFNEKLFF
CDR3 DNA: TGTGCCAGCAGCCCTACCGGGAACTTTAATGAAAAACTGTTTTTT

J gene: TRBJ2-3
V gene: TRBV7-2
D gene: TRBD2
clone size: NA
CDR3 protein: CASRLADSTDTQYF
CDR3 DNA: TGTGCCAGCAGACTAGCGGACTCCACAGATACGCAGTATTTT

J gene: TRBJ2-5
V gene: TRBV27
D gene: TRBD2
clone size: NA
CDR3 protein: CASSSGSSGSFGDRETQYF
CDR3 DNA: TGTGCCAGCAGTTCTGGGTCTAGCGGGAGTTTTGGGGATCGGGAGACCCAGTACTTC

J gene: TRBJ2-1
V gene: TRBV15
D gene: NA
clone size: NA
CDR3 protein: CATSRDKLDNEQFF
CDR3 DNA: TGTGCCACCAGCAGAGATAAACTGGACAATGAGCAGTTCTTC

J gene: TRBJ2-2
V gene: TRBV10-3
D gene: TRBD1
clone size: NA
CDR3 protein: CAIQGVWNTGELFF
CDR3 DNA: TGTGCCATCCAGGGGGTCTGGAACACCGGGGAGCTGTTTTTT

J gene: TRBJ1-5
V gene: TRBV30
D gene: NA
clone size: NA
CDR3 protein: CAWSDRGRQPQHF
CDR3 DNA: TGTGCCTGGAGTGATAGAGGGAGGCAGCCCCAGCATTTT

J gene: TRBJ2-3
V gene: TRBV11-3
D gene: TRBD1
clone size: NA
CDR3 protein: CASSGRTGVHADTQYF
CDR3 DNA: TGTGCCAGCAGCGGGCGAACAGGGGTACATGCAGATACGCAGTATTTT

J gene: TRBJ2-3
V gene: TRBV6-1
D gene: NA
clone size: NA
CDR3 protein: CASSEVGGTQYF
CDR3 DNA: TGTGCCAGCAGTGAAGTTGGAGGTACGCAGTATTTT

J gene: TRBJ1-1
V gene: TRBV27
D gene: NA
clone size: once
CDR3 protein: CASSLQGRGEAFF
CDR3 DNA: TGTGCCAGCAGTTTACAGGGGCGAGGTGAAGCTTTCTTT

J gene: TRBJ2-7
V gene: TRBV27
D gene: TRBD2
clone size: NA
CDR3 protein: CASSRGTSGSSGVAYEQYF
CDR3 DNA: TGTGCCAGCAGTAGAGGGACTAGCGGGAGTTCGGGGGTAGCCTACGAGCAGTACTTC

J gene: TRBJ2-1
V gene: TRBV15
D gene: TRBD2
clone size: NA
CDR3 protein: CATSRDEIAGGSDNEQFF
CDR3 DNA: TGTGCCACCAGCAGAGATGAGATAGCGGGAGGGTCTGATAATGAGCAGTTCTTC